This TCR beta chain comes out of a study of early T cells in non-severe SARS-CoV-2 infection. In the study overall: Unsorted whole-blood RNA was sequenced in bulk, leaving chains unpaired.

Germline CDR1 is MNHNY and CDR2 is SVGAGI (reference sequence). The junction had 9 bases not matched to a gene; V was cut back by 10 bases and J by 5 bases. This CDR3 spans 14 amino acids. In the library, individual cDNA molecules carried attached unique molecular identifiers. Using its own MiXCR run on the 5' RACE reads, TCRdb lists one record per CDR3 protein. Of some 60,000 distinct CDR3 sequences in the sample, roughly a tenth were seen once. This clonotype was observed at least ten times. The receptor comes from an adult who was a healthcare worker with PCR-confirmed SARS-CoV-2 infection or an uninfected control (not recorded which). Sequences were obtained from whole blood. The chain is built from TRBV6-6 and TRBJ1-1, with 11 nucleotides matching TRBD1. The chain's CDR3 is CAIRRGQGATEAFF. The CDR3 nucleotides read TGTGCCATCCGAAGAGGACAGGGGGCAACTGAAGCTTTCTTT.